The 32 T cell receptor beta chains below were found in one sample sequenced in a study of blood T cells in healthy people across ages. PCR was performed a second time for about 7 to 11 cycles using a sample-barcoded 5' primer and a J-beta primer mix. TCRdb fed the 5' RACE reads into MiXCR, producing one record per CDR3 protein. The repertoire holds approximately 1,000,000 distinct CDR3 sequences, with 35% to 55% as singletons. Material for sequencing was blood. The receptors were gathered from a woman aged 60-75 years in good health.

In regard to this clonotype: At one of its ends the junction is not consistent with the germline gene, which may arise from a read error. The chain links TRBV24-1 to TRBJ2-5; D may match TRBD1 or TRBD2 (5 bases each). Germline loops: CDR1 KGHDR, CDR2 SFDVKD. The CDR3 runs 13 residues. The CDR3 nucleotides read TGTGCCACCGGTGACCGACGAGGGGATGGGCAGTACTTC. Translation: CATGDRRGDGQYF.

The chain links TRBV29-1 to TRBJ2-1; 7 bases are a match to TRBD2. The J call is doubtful: the DNA matches TRBJ2-7 better. The CDR3 sequence is 14 residues long. Germline V gene lookup returns CDR1 SQVTM and CDR2 ANQGSEA. This CDR3 reads CSVLAVLSYNEQYF. The CDR3 DNA follows: TGCAGCGTTCTAGCGGTACTCTCCTACAATGAGCAGTACTTC.

This rearrangement joins TRBV9 to TRBJ2-7, with D possibly being TRBD1 (7 bases). Germline CDR1 is SGDLS and CDR2 is YYNGEE. The CDR3 contains 14 residues. V lost 0 bases, J lost 6 bases, and 13 bases lay in between. CDR3 in amino acids: CASSVEAGGTEQYF. CDR3 DNA sequence: TGTGCCAGCAGCGTAGAGGCAGGGGGGACCGAGCAGTACTTC.

The V call is TRBV14, the J call TRBJ2-5; D may be TRBD1 or TRBD2 (5 bases each). The V gene lost 0 bases and the J gene lost 9 bases, with 8 bases spanning the gap. The length of the CDR3 is 12 residues. The V gene's germline CDR1 is SGHDN and CDR2 FVKESK. The CDR3 protein is CASSQDRGAQYF. CDR3 in DNA: TGTGCCAGCAGCCAAGATAGAGGGGCCCAGTACTTC.

The chain combines TRBV11-2 with TRBJ1-1, with a tentative D call TRBD1 (6 bases). The V end lost 4 bases, the J end lost 8 bases, and 11 bases lay between the germline ends. This CDR3 is 12 amino acids long. Germline V gene lookup returns CDR1 SGHAT and CDR2 FQNNGV. CDR3 bases: TGTGCCAGCAGCTCCGAGGACAGCGAAGCTTTCTTT. As protein: CASSSEDSEAFF.

The CDR3 is CSARDLGWEQFF. DNA of the CDR3: TGCAGTGCTAGAGATTTGGGTTGGGAGCAGTTCTTC. J is TRBJ2-1 and V is TRBV20-1; no clear D. Trimming left V 0 bases short and J 10 bases short, with 10 bases between. Germline values: CDR1 DFQATT, CDR2 SNEGSKA (reference sequence). The CDR3 extends over 12 amino acids.

This clonotype appeared many times. The chain employs TRBV2 and TRBJ2-7; 8 bases map to TRBD1. This CDR3 spans 15 amino acids. V lost 11 bases and J lost 2; bases outside the gene matches: 14. Per germline, CDR1 SNHLY and CDR2 FYNNEI. CDR3: CAGREAGTGAYEQYF. In DNA, the CDR3 is TGTGCCGGTAGGGAGGCCGGGACAGGAGCCTACGAGCAGTACTTC. Combining the CDR3 with reference TRBV2 and TRBJ2-7 gives the whole variable domain EPEVTQTPSHQVTQMGQEVILRCVPISNHLYFYWYRQILGQKVEFLVSFYNNEISEKSEIFDDQFSVERPDGSNFTLKIRSTKLEDSAMYFCAGREAGTGAYEQYFGPGTRLTVT.

This clonotype was seen just once. J is TRBJ2-5 and V is TRBV2; no firm D call. The closer fit of TRBJ2-7 to the DNA end suggests the J call may be wrong. The CDR3 is 15 residues long. Germline CDR1 reads SNHLY; CDR2 reads FYNNEI. The CDR3 sequence: CARRDAARAPYEQYF. The CDR3 DNA follows: TGTGCCAGACGAGATGCCGCCCGGGCCCCCTACGAGCAGTACTTC.

The chain combines TRBV14 with TRBJ1-1; weak D call: TRBD1 (6 bases). The CDR3 totals 13 residues. Trimming took off 5 bases at V and 5 bases at J, with 12 bases between the two ends. Germline lookup yields CDR1 SGHDN and CDR2 FVKESK. CDR3 coding DNA: TGTGCCAGCAGCTTGGAAGGGGGGACTGAAGCTTTCTTT. Its protein is CASSLEGGTEAFF.

V usage is TRBV7-9 and J usage is TRBJ1-1, with unresolved D. The CDR3 is 12 amino acids. Germline V gives CDR1 SEHNR, CDR2 FQNEAQ (reference sequence). The ends were cut back, 5 bases at V and 0 bases at J, with 4 bases in the middle. Here the CDR3 DNA reads TGTGCCAGCAGCAAGGTGAACACTGAAGCTTTCTTT. Its protein product is CASSKVNTEAFF.

This clonotype was seen a few times. The CDR3 loop is CSAGTGGIQPQHF. CDR3 coding DNA: TGCAGTGCTGGGACAGGGGGCATCCAGCCCCAGCATTTT. V gene TRBV20-1 combines with J gene TRBJ1-5; 12 positions agree with TRBD1. This CDR3 has 13 residues. Germline CDR1 reads DFQATT; CDR2 reads SNEGSKA (reference sequence). Germline trimming cut 5 bases from V and 7 bases from J; bases unmatched to any gene: 3.

The chain is built from TRBV3-1 and TRBJ2-3; D might be TRBD1 (5 bases). The ends were cut back, 0 bases at V and 4 bases at J, with 20 bases in the middle. The CDR3 has 18 residues. CDR1 and CDR2 (germline): LGHDT, YNNKEL (reference sequence). The CDR3 region has the DNA TGTGCCAGCAGCCAAGATGGTGCTGGGGCTAGAGGTGCAGATACGCAGTATTTT. Its protein product is CASSQDGAGARGADTQYF.

The rearrangement links TRBV5-1 to TRBJ2-1; D ambiguous. The CDR3 sequence is 13 residues long. The V and J ends lost 2 bases and 8 bases respectively, with 11 bases between them. CDR1 SGHRS and CDR2 YFSETQ come from the germline V gene. Here the CDR3 DNA reads TGCGCCAGCAGCTTTCAGGTTGGGCATGAGCAGTTCTTC. Translating gives CASSFQVGHEQFF. Drawing the rest from reference TRBV5-1 and TRBJ2-1, the complete variable domain is KAGVTQTPRYLIKTRGQQVTLSCSPISGHRSVSWYQQTPGQGLQFLFEYFSETQRNKGNFPGRFSGRQFSNSRSEMNVSTLELGDSALYLCASSFQVGHEQFFGPGTRLTVL.

This sequence joins TRBV9 and TRBJ2-1; the match to TRBD2 covers 8 bases. Germline V CDR1 and CDR2: SGDLS, YYNGEE. CDR3 size: 12 residues. Losses at the gene ends were 5 bases for V and 7 bases for J; bases not matched to a gene: 2. CDR3 nucleotides: TGTGCCAGCAGTGGGACTAGGAATGAGCAGTTCTTC. As protein: CASSGTRNEQFF.

A few counts support this clonotype. The gene calls are TRBV4-1 and TRBJ2-1; D remains ambiguous. The end of the DNA aligns better with TRBJ2-7, so the J call may be wrong. The CDR3 runs 15 residues. CDR1 is MGHRA, CDR2 YSYEKL, per germline. Here the CDR3 DNA reads TGCGCCAGCAGCCAAGGGTCGGGCTCCTACAATGAGCAGTACTTC. It translates to CASSQGSGSYNEQYF.

This sequence joins TRBV20-1 and TRBJ2-3, with D maybe TRBD2 (5 bases). Trimming removed 8 bases at V and 5 bases at J, with 17 bases between. The germline CDR1 and CDR2 sequences are DFQATT and SNEGSKA (reference sequence). The CDR3 covers 13 residues. CDR3 protein: CSSLWGEGDTQYF. DNA of the CDR3: TGCAGTTCTCTTTGGGGAGAGGGAGATACGCAGTATTTT.

The chain carries TRBV6-5 and TRBJ1-2; 7 bases align to TRBD1. V shed 0 bases, J shed 5 bases, and the junction held 6 bases outside the gene matches. This CDR3 is built from 15 residues. Germline V gene lookup returns CDR1 MNHEY and CDR2 SVGAGI. CDR3 region: CASSYSPTGQYGYTF. As DNA, the CDR3 is TGTGCCAGCAGTTACTCTCCGACAGGGCAATATGGCTACACCTTC.

V and J are TRBV28 and TRBJ2-7; TRBD1 matches 10 bases. The CDR3 spans 14 residues. Trimming removed 7 bases from V and 7 bases from J; junction bases left unmatched: 10. Germline CDR1 MDHEN, CDR2 SYDVKM. The DNA of the CDR3 is TGTGCCAGCATGGGGACAGGGGCCAACAATGAGCAGTACTTC. This codes for CASMGTGANNEQYF. Together with reference TRBV28 and TRBJ2-7, the CDR3 gives the full variable domain: DVKVTQSSRYLVKRTGEKVFLECVQDMDHENMFWYRQDPGLGLRLIYFSYDVKMKEKGDIPEGYSVSREKKERFSLILESASTNQTSMYLCASMGTGANNEQYFGPGTRLTVT.

J is TRBJ2-5 and V is TRBV4-1; 10 nucleotides align to TRBD1. Germline V lookup: CDR1 MGHRA, CDR2 YSYEKL. The V gene end was trimmed by 0 bases and the J gene end by 4 bases; junction bases not matched to a gene: 11. The CDR3 is 18 amino acids. The CDR3 DNA follows: TGCGCCAGCAGCCAAGATCGCGACAGGGGGCTCGAGCTAGAGACCCAGTACTTC. Its translation: CASSQDRDRGLELETQYF.

This clonotype was found once. Here the CDR3 omits its conserved ending phenylalanine or tryptophan, so a read error is the likely source. The V and J genes are TRBV13 and TRBJ2-7; a possible D gene is TRBD1 (5 bases). The CDR3 spans 11 residues. The germline V gene encodes CDR1 PRHDT and CDR2 FYEKMQ (reference sequence). V lost 8 bases and J lost 3, with 8 bases in between. CDR3 sequence reads: CASSDSYEQYL. The CDR3 DNA reads TGTGCCAGCTCCGACAGCTACGAGCAGTACCTC.

The chain joins TRBV20-1 to TRBJ2-7; D not certain. The CDR3 is made up of 12 amino acids. Germline V lookup: CDR1 DFQATT, CDR2 SNEGSKA (reference sequence). The V end lost 3 bases, the J end lost 2 bases, and 8 bases lay between the germline ends. The CDR3 DNA follows: TGCAGTGCTAGTGCGGATACCTACGAGCAGTACTTC. As protein: CSASADTYEQYF.

The chain combines TRBV14 with TRBJ2-7, with TRBD2 matching over 16 bases. The J call may be incorrect, as the DNA end agrees better with TRBJ2-5. CDR1 is SGHDN and CDR2 is FVKESK in the germline V gene. The CDR3 loop spans 19 amino acids. The CDR3 DNA is TGTGCCAGCAGCCAAGCATTGGGACTAGCGGGAGGGCCCCGTGAGACCCAGTACTTC. Amino acid sequence: CASSQALGLAGGPRETQYF.

The V call is TRBV9, the J call TRBJ2-5; D possibly uses TRBD1 or TRBD2 (5 bases each). Germline-derived CDR1 and CDR2 are SGDLS and YYNGEE. The CDR3 is made up of 15 amino acids. V was pared by 4 bases and J by 11 bases, with 24 bases between. CDR3 residues: CASSREGLGLNEQYF. For the CDR3, the DNA is TGTGCCAGCAGCCGCGAGGGGCTCGGGCTTAATGAGCAGTACTTC.

This clonotype has a handful of counts. This rearrangement joins TRBV20-1 to TRBJ2-5; 9 positions agree with TRBD2. Trimming removed 8 bases from V and 4 bases from J; junction bases left unmatched: 17. This CDR3 spans 16 amino acids. Germline V gives CDR1 DFQATT, CDR2 SNEGSKA (reference sequence). This chain's CDR3 is CSTLRGVAGVGETQYF. The CDR3 DNA reads as TGCAGTACCCTGCGTGGCGTAGCGGGAGTAGGAGAGACCCAGTACTTC.

The V and J genes are TRBV7-9 and TRBJ2-1; the match to TRBD1 covers 9 bases. Germline loops: CDR1 SEHNR, CDR2 FQNEAQ (reference sequence). The V and J ends lost 6 bases and 6 bases, in that order; junction bases with no gene match: 9. The CDR3 runs to 15 residues. The CDR3 reads CASSSRDRVFNEQFF. In DNA, the CDR3 is TGTGCCAGCAGTAGTCGGGACAGGGTTTTCAATGAGCAGTTCTTC. Filled out from reference TRBV7-9 and TRBJ2-1, the complete variable domain reads DTGVSQNPRHKITKRGQNVTFRCDPISEHNRLYWYRQTLGQGPEFLTYFQNEAQLEKSRLLSDRFSAERPKGSFSTLEIQRTEQGDSAMYLCASSSRDRVFNEQFFGPGTRLTVL.

The rearrangement joins TRBV28 to TRBJ1-1; D remains ambiguous. The germline gives CDR1 MDHEN, CDR2 SYDVKM. Trimming took 3 bases from V and 3 from J, leaving 5 bases between them. The CDR3 is 12 residues long. The CDR3, as DNA: TGTGCCAGCAGTTTTGGATACACTGAAGCTTTCTTT. Its translation: CASSFGYTEAFF.

The chain couples TRBV14 to TRBJ2-1, with 11 bases aligning to TRBD2. The CDR3 runs to 20 residues. CDR1 SGHDN and CDR2 FVKESK come from the germline V gene. V lost 2 bases, J lost 8 bases, and 20 bases stayed unmatched. CDR3 DNA sequence: TGTGCCAGCAGCCAACCGGGGCTAGCGGGAGGAGGTCTCTCGTCGGATGAGCAGTTCTTC. It encodes CASSQPGLAGGGLSSDEQFF.

For this clonotype: This may arise from a read error, as a much more abundant clone is one base away. J is TRBJ2-6 and V is TRBV15; tentatively, D is TRBD2 (5 bases). The CDR3 totals 16 residues. Germline V gene sequence: CDR1 LNHNV, CDR2 YYDKDF (reference sequence). The CDR3 nucleotides read TGTACCACCAGCAGAGGAGAGGGCTCTGGGGCCAACGTCCTGACTTTC. This codes for CTTSRGEGSGANVLTF.

The chain employs TRBV20-1 and TRBJ2-3, with 10 bases identical to TRBD2. This CDR3 has 14 residues. Germline lookup yields CDR1 DFQATT and CDR2 SNEGSKA (reference sequence). V lost 5 bases, J lost 2 bases, and 4 bases stayed unmatched. CDR3 DNA: TGCAGTGCTGCCGGGACTAGCGCCACAGATACGCAGTATTTT. Amino acid sequence: CSAAGTSATDTQYF.

This clonotype has only a few counts. V usage is TRBV10-2 and J usage is TRBJ2-7; 7 bases fit TRBD2. The CDR3 sequence is 14 residues long. V lost 5 bases to trimming and J lost 6 bases; unmatched junction nucleotides: 10. Germline V gives CDR1 WSHSY, CDR2 SAAADI. The CDR3 sequence: CASSPGLPLGEQYF. The CDR3 coding sequence is TGCGCCAGCAGTCCGGGACTACCATTAGGCGAGCAGTACTTC.

Of note for this clonotype: One base away lies a much larger clone, so this may be a sequencing read error. The chain combines TRBV15 with TRBJ2-1; 7 positions agree with TRBD1. This CDR3 has 18 amino acids. CDR1 is LNHNV and CDR2 is YYDKDF in the germline V gene (reference sequence). The CDR3 coding sequence is TGTACCACCAGGATCGGTGACAGGGTCGGTAATAGCTACAATGAGCAGTTCTTC. Amino acid sequence: CTTRIGDRVGNSYNEQFF.

This clonotype turned up a few times. J is TRBJ2-3 and V is TRBV5-1; D might be TRBD1 (6 bases). The CDR3 sequence is 11 residues long. The germline V gene encodes CDR1 SGHRS and CDR2 YFSETQ. Trimming took 6 bases from V and 10 from J, leaving 12 bases between them. For the CDR3, the DNA is TGCGCCAGCAACGACAGGCATTCGCAGTATTTT. This gives the protein CASNDRHSQYF.